The 18 T cell receptor beta chains reported below all come from one sample, sequenced in a study of CD4 and CD8 cells across lung adenocarcinoma regions. MiXCR was run by TCRdb on the PCR reads, yielding one entry per CDR3 protein. Of approximately 11,000 distinct CDR3 sequences in the sample, about 53% were seen once. Sequences were obtained from CD4+ T cells from the center of a lung tumor. Source of these receptors: a male donor with lung adenocarcinoma. The CD4 and CD8 labels of this study may be unreliable.

This rearrangement joins TRBV4-2 to TRBJ1-1; 9 nucleotides align to TRBD1. This CDR3 is 14 amino acids long. V lost 1 base, J lost 8 bases, and 5 bases stayed unmatched. The germline V gene has CDR1 LGHNA and CDR2 YNFKEQ. CDR3 bases: TGTGCCAGCAGCCAAGCGTTGGACAGGGGCGAAGCTTTCTTT. Translated: CASSQALDRGEAFF.

This clonotype was recorded a few times. A read error may account for a junction end that differs from germline. The chain has TRBV27 and TRBJ2-3, with 9 bases aligning to TRBD2. CDR3 length equals 17 residues. Per the germline V gene, CDR1 is MNHEY and CDR2 is SMNVEV (reference sequence). CDR3 amino acids: CASRAGGRARATETQYF. CDR3 sequence (DNA): TGTGCCAGCAGAGCGGGGGGACGGGCCCGGGCGACAGAGACCCAGTATTTC.

CDR3 bases: TGTGCCAGCCAGTCTGGGGCCAACGACCAGACTTTC. Translating it yields CASQSGANDQTF. V is TRBV6-1 and J is TRBJ2-6; a possible D gene is TRBD1 (5 bases). CDR3 length: 12 amino acids. Trimming took 8 bases from V and 18 from J, leaving 20 bases between them. Germline CDR1 is MNHNS and CDR2 is SASEGT.

This clonotype has only a few counts. V gene TRBV6-1 combines with J gene TRBJ2-3; 7 bases are a match to TRBD1. This CDR3 spans 14 amino acids. V was clipped by 7 bases and J by 3 bases; unmatched bases: 7. CDR1 and CDR2 from the germline V gene are MNHNS and SASEGT. DNA for the CDR3: TGTGCCAGCAAACCGGGACAGTCAACAGATACGCAGTATTTT. It specifies CASKPGQSTDTQYF.

The CDR3, as DNA: TGCGCCAGCAGCTTATTGCCTGGCGGGACCTCCGACTCTGGGGCCAACGTCCTGACTTTC. Its protein product is CASSLLPGGTSDSGANVLTF. The chain recombines TRBV5-1 with TRBJ2-6; tentative D call: TRBD2 (6 bases). CDR1 SGHRS and CDR2 YFSETQ come from the germline V gene. This CDR3 has 20 residues. V was clipped by 2 bases and J by 0 bases, with 21 bases between them.

This clonotype qualifies as medium-sized. This chain connects TRBV6-1 to TRBJ2-2; D remains ambiguous. Germline CDR1 and CDR2: MNHNS and SASEGT. This CDR3 has 14 amino acids. V was trimmed by 7 bases and J by 1 base, leaving 10 bases between them. The CDR3 sequence: CASKVTRNTGELFF. Here the CDR3 DNA reads TGTGCCAGCAAGGTCACGCGGAACACCGGGGAGCTGTTTTTT.

The chain employs TRBV23-1 and TRBJ1-2; 12 positions match TRBD1. TRBV23-1 is marked as an open reading frame, function uncertain. The CDR3 runs 17 residues. The ends lost 0 bases at V and 8 bases at J; junction bases unmatched: 10. The CDR3 region has the DNA TGCGCCAGCAGTCAATCGGTCCGGGACAGGGGGCAGGGCGGCTACACCTTC. It encodes CASSQSVRDRGQGGYTF.

By its share, this clonotype is medium-sized. This sequence joins TRBV6-5 and TRBJ2-7; D is perhaps TRBD1 or TRBD2 (5 bases each). V lost 6 bases and J lost 0, with 9 bases in between. The CDR3 loop spans 13 amino acids. CDR1 MNHEY and CDR2 SVGAGI come from the germline V gene. The DNA for the CDR3 is TGTGCCAGCAGGGGGACGGACTCCTACGAGCAGTACTTC. Translated: CASRGTDSYEQYF.

This clonotype appeared a few times. V is TRBV6-2 or TRBV6-3 and J is TRBJ2-2; D is possibly TRBD1 or TRBD2 (5 bases each). From germline, CDR1 is MNHEY and CDR2 SVGEGT. This CDR3 is built from 13 residues. Between the trimmed V and J ends, which lost 6 bases and 5 bases, there was a span of 10 bases. The CDR3 DNA follows: TGTGCCAGCAGCTCGAGGGGAACCGGGGAGCTGTTTTTT. As protein: CASSSRGTGELFF.

Sample share makes this clonotype large. As DNA, the CDR3 is TGTGCCAGCAGTGAAGTGATCACTAGCGGGAGTGTCACCGGGGAGCTGTTTTTT. It is translated as CASSEVITSGSVTGELFF. This chain connects TRBV6-1 to TRBJ2-2; 11 nucleotides align to TRBD2. V was pared by 1 base and J by 4 bases, with 8 bases of the junction left unmatched. CDR1 MNHNS and CDR2 SASEGT come from the germline V gene. The CDR3 is made up of 18 amino acids.

This clonotype was seen only a few times. CDR3 nucleotides: TGTGCCAGCAGCCTCGGACTTAACTATGGCTACACCTTC. Amino acid sequence: CASSLGLNYGYTF. The chain joins TRBV3-1 to TRBJ1-2; D remains ambiguous. In germline, CDR1 is LGHDT, CDR2 YNNKEL (reference sequence). The V end was cut by 4 bases, the J end by 1 base, with 7 bases between. This CDR3 spans 13 amino acids.

This clonotype was counted at least ten times. Given a much more abundant clone one base away, this may be a read error. The rearrangement uses TRBV6-1 and TRBJ2-1, with D possibly matching TRBD2 (6 bases). V lost 7 bases to trimming and J lost 10 bases, with 20 bases between them. Germline CDR1 reads MNHNS; CDR2 reads SASEGT. There are 14 residues in the CDR3. The CDR3: CASKTGVSVYEQFF. The CDR3 nucleotides read TGTGCCAGCAAAACGGGAGTGTCTGTCTACGAGCAGTTCTTC.

Concerning this clonotype itself: A read error may account for a junction end that differs from germline. J is TRBJ2-4 and V is TRBV7-2; TRBD2 agrees at 8 bases. This CDR3 is 14 amino acids long. Germline V gene lookup returns CDR1 SGHTA and CDR2 FQGNSA. The DNA for the CDR3 is TGTGCGAGCAGCGTGGGCGGGGGGAACAACATTCAGTACTTC. This sequence encodes CASSVGGGNNIQYF.

Concerning this clonotype: A read error may produce the germline difference seen at one junction end. The chain employs TRBV10-1 and TRBJ2-3, with a weak D call TRBD2 (6 bases). Per germline, CDR1 WNHNN and CDR2 SYGVQD (reference sequence). This CDR3 comprises 15 residues. CDR3 region: CAGGDGGRGTDTQYF. The CDR3 bases are TGCGCCGGGGGTGACGGGGGACGTGGCACAGATACGCAGTATTTC.

Concerning this clonotype itself: At one of its ends the junction is not consistent with the germline gene, which may arise from a read error. The chain links TRBV27 to TRBJ2-3; D call uncertain. This CDR3 spans 13 amino acids. Germline V lookup: CDR1 MNHEY, CDR2 SMNVEV (reference sequence). DNA for the CDR3: TGTGCCAGCAGTTACTCTGTTTCAGATATGCAGTATTTC. Translated, it gives CASSYSVSDMQYF.

The gene calls are TRBV12-3 or TRBV12-4 and TRBJ2-4; the D is unclear. Gene TRBJ2-7 matches the end of the DNA better, so the J call may be wrong. The CDR3 sequence is 13 residues long. The CDR3 DNA reads as TGTGCCAGCCTTCCAGGTACGGGTGACGAGCAGTACTTC. The encoded protein is CASLPGTGDEQYF.

Notes on this clonotype: One end of the junction fails to match germline, which may point to a read error. The V gene is TRBV7-2, the J gene TRBJ2-1; D could derive from TRBD1 or TRBD2 (6 bases each). CDR1 is SGHTA and CDR2 is FQGNSA in the germline V gene. This CDR3 is built from 15 residues. The CDR3 protein is CASSTGATGENAQTF. DNA for the CDR3: TGTGCCAGCAGCACGGGGGCTACTGGGGAAAACGCCCAGACTTTC.

A remark on this clonotype: The junction departs from germline at one end; a sequencing error may be responsible. V gene TRBV10-3 combines with J gene TRBJ2-5, with D perhaps matching TRBD2 (6 bases). Germline V gene data show CDR1 as ENHRY and CDR2 as SYGVKD. CDR3 length: 15 amino acids. The CDR3 reads CAAGERGGDQETQYF. The DNA for the CDR3 is TGTGCCGCGGGTGAGAGGGGCGGGGACCAAGAGACGCAGTACTTT.